Sequencing of this T cell receptor (beta chain) was carried out in a study of blood T cell repertoires in COVID-19 (TCRdb year 2020). For the wider study: The collaborator samples originated in the United States, Italy and Spain and spanned the acute and convalescent phases of COVID-19. The prospective study material was composed of cDNA or gDNA derived from T cells, B-cell-depleted T cells, or PBMCs. Deeply sampled blood TCRbeta repertoires from subjects exposed to, actively infected with, or recovered from COVID-19 were included in the dataset. A freely available public database, intended as a resource for researchers studying the immune response to SARS-CoV-2, is where the repertoires were released. The samples were drawn from the first 160 participants of the ongoing ImmuneRACE study and from over 950 subjects provided by 6 global collaborators. Sample metadata almost always included a de-identified subject ID, COVID-19 status, age in years and sex. Where available, HLA class I and class II types were taken from metadata supplied by the sample provider and were not determined by assay-based typing. Beyond this particular receptor, the publication reports: The amount of clinical and demographic metadata varied by source and participant and was provided uncurated.

TCRbeta CDR3 regions were amplified from genomic DNA using the immunoSEQ Assay, a bias-controlled multiplex PCR. The published analysis was carried out like this. The number of nucleated cells in each sample was estimated from the amplification of reference gene primers within the assay. Sequence reads were collapsed and filtered to measure the absolute abundance of every unique TCRbeta CDR3 rearrangement. For each sample, productive Simpson clonality was calculated as the square root of Simpson's diversity index over productive rearrangements. TCRdb took this table from immuneACCESS and kept in-frame rearrangements with V and J called. Such tables lack part of the clones; where checked against another copy, unresolved V genes explain under half of the gap, and the rest is unexplained. V and J calls and clone size follow that table, whereas D and trimming were derived from the DNA. For this sample there are 250,000 or so clones; approximately 80% appear just once. Approximately 1.9% of the sample is taken by the ten largest.

The collaborating institutions used their own protocols to collect whole blood in K2EDTA tubes. For TCRbeta analysis, collaborators shipped samples in one of three forms: frozen whole blood, isolated PBMCs, or DNA extracted from either of those sample types. Details on this clone: Its antigen remains undetermined. No per-base quality is available; no much larger clone lies one base away.

The sequence was obtained from an elderly woman with acute or convalescent COVID-19. The sample comprised peripheral blood.

The CDR3 protein sequence reads: CASSYRPGQGYQPQHF. The nucleotide sequence reads TGTGCCAGCAGCTATAGACCGGGACAGGGATATCAGCCCCAGCATTTT. Recombination joined TRBV11-3 with TRBJ1-5; a stretch of 9 junction bases matches TRBD1. Including cysteine and phenylalanine, the CDR3 has 16 amino acids. The CDR3 DNA has 48 bases and is translated from base 1. Trimming accounts for 4 bases at V and 5 bases at J, while the number of junction bases matched to no gene is 9. CDR1 and CDR2 (SGHNT, YENEEA) derive from the germline V gene.